These T cell receptor beta chains were read from a single sample in a study of blood T cell repertoires in COVID-19. Profiling relied on immunoSEQ multiplex PCR, and the TCRdb table lists in-frame clones only, not all of them. The table shows under 150,000 clones, with under 85% occurring only once. The sample taken for sequencing was PBMCs or T cells enriched from blood (not recorded which). The receptors stem from a young man who had recovered from COVID-19. Both conserved end residues are trimmed from each CDR3.

V gene	CDR3 protein
TRBV7-8	ASSSTGTVNTGELF
TRBV6-2/TRBV6-3	ASSYSAGPGGYT
TRBV5-1	ASSLEGTDYGYT
TRBV19	ASSTTLQQPQH
TRBV24-1	ATSDSLNNEQF
TRBV28	ASSLNQPQH
TRBV25-1	ASSPLDGQPSTDTQY
TRBV2	ASRLGRGPTEAF
TRBV3-1/TRBV3-2	ASSQGSGQHNSPLH
TRBV6-5	ASSYRTGTYEQY
TRBV7-2	ASSEGTRADTQY
TRBV12-2	ASRLVEPRRGRRSYEQY
TRBV9	ASSVGSGVYNSPLH
TRBV7-9	ASSYGLAEGYEQY
TRBV20-1	SAIDRGHGTEAF
TRBV4-2	ASSQDIKAGGPGRKETQY
TRBV18	ASSGPGQGRNGANVLT
TRBV10-3	AISDVTSAPYEQY
TRBV12-5	ASGFWGDEQF
TRBV2	ASSETSRETQY
TRBV19	ASRAGWTYEQY
TRBV2	ASSFSLQPQH
TRBV19	ASSILGSAGGYGNTIY
TRBV5-4	ASSLDYYNEQF
TRBV11-2	ASSLRDRGTEAF
TRBV25-1	ASSERGTNLLNTGELF
TRBV27	ASRPPSGGTDTQY
TRBV5-6	ASRGQGLGEQY
TRBV3-1/TRBV3-2	ASSQRGSNTGELF
TRBV15	ATSRSLAGETQY
TRBV5-1	ASSESGEQY
TRBV9	ASSPLGASYNEQF
TRBV29-1	SVAVPGRETQY
TRBV15	ATSREGRNEQF
TRBV29-1	SVESSNTEAF
TRBV5-1	ASSRFIASSTDTQY
TRBV19	ASTYYPIRGSGNTIY
TRBV9	ASSGQGVTGNTIY
TRBV30	AWSVPLGSTDTQY
TRBV7-6	ASSPGQGVMNTEAF
TRBV27	ASRRRGPPYTDTQY
TRBV6-1	ASSESGDTEAF
TRBV5-1	ASIGEADTQY